These 2 T cell receptor beta chains were all obtained from the same sample, sequenced in a study of cytomegalovirus exposure and HLA in healthy donors. The PCR employed 60 Vbeta primers together with 13 Jbeta primers. This table comes from immunoSEQ multiplex PCR, and its TCRdb copy is limited to in-frame clones, with some not included. Among more than 95,000 clones listed, 60% to 80% were seen once. Sequencing used PBMCs. The receptors shown here come from a woman aged 45-65 years in good health and CMV-seronegative.

The chain combines TRBV27 with TRBJ2-7; tentative D call: TRBD1 (6 bases). CDR1 and CDR2 (germline): MNHEY, SMNVEV (reference sequence). Trimming cost V 0 bases and J 3 bases, with 12 bases left between them. CDR3 length: 15 amino acids. CDR3 amino acids: CASSLSPGAGYEQYF. The CDR3 region has the DNA TGTGCCAGCAGTTTATCTCCAGGGGCGGGCTACGAGCAGTACTTC.

The chain couples TRBV28 to TRBJ1-3; the D gene is possibly TRBD1 (5 bases). The germline gives CDR1 MDHEN, CDR2 SYDVKM. This CDR3 is built from 13 residues. V gave up 10 bases and J gave up 0 bases, with 10 bases separating them. In nucleotides, the CDR3 is TGTGCCATCTTCGACAGCTCTGGAAACACCATATATTTT. Translating gives CAIFDSSGNTIYF.